Listed here are 8 T cell receptor beta chains from one sample, sequenced in a study of T cell responses to AZD1222 COVID-19 vaccine. Clones were read by immunoSEQ multiplex PCR, and TCRdb kept only the in-frame ones, dropping some. The sample records approximately 150,000 clones, nearly 95% being singletons. Sequencing was performed on peripheral blood, taken on day 0 of AZD1222 vaccination. These receptors all come from an adult in good health.

This clone was observed a few times. This chain joins TRBV6-2 or TRBV6-3 and TRBJ2-7; 7 nucleotides line up with TRBD1. Germline CDR1 MNHEY, CDR2 SVGEGT. The CDR3 runs to 14 residues. The V segment lost 5 bases and the J segment 2 bases; nucleotides outside the gene matches: 6. The CDR3 DNA reads TGTGCCAGCAGTGAGACAGGGAGAACCTACGAGCAGTACTTC. This encodes CASSETGRTYEQYF.

The chain joins TRBV28 to TRBJ2-3, with a possible D match to TRBD2 (6 bases). The germline V gene has CDR1 MDHEN and CDR2 SYDVKM. V lost 3 bases and J lost 6, with 13 bases in between. The CDR3 is 14 amino acids. The CDR3 protein is CASSLPTGEDTQYF. The DNA for the CDR3 is TGTGCCAGCAGTTTGCCGACGGGGGAGGATACGCAGTATTTT.

This clone was counted a single time. The chain joins TRBV15 to TRBJ2-5; D tentatively reads TRBD1 or TRBD2 (5 bases each). V was shortened by 0 bases and J by 2 bases, with 22 bases between the two germline ends. This CDR3 is 19 amino acids long. Per germline, CDR1 LNHNV and CDR2 YYDKDF (reference sequence). CDR3 nucleotide sequence: TGTGCCACCAGCAGAGAGCTCGGGGCAGTCCTAGTGGGGCAAGAGACCCAGTACTTC. Translating gives CATSRELGAVLVGQETQYF.

The rearrangement links TRBV5-4 to TRBJ1-2; D call uncertain. The CDR3 consists of 13 residues. CDR1 and CDR2 (germline): SGHNT, YYREEE (reference sequence). V dropped 2 bases and J dropped 2 bases, with 7 bases sitting between them. This CDR3 reads CASSFGENYGYTF. In nucleotides, the CDR3 is TGTGCCAGCAGCTTTGGGGAGAACTATGGCTACACCTTC.

This rearrangement joins TRBV6-1 to TRBJ2-7; possibly TRBD1 for D (6 bases). CDR3 length: 13 residues. Between the trimmed V and J ends, which lost 3 bases and 2 bases, there was a span of 8 bases. Germline CDR1 and CDR2: MNHNS and SASEGT. The CDR3, as DNA: TGTGCCAGCAGTGATTGGGGGCCCTACGAGCAGTACTTC. Residues: CASSDWGPYEQYF.

This rearrangement joins TRBV5-4 to TRBJ1-2; 7 bases are a match to TRBD1. Germline assignment: CDR1 SGHNT and CDR2 YYREEE (reference sequence). This CDR3 has 15 residues. V was pared by 4 bases and J by 2 bases, with 8 bases of the junction left unmatched. In DNA form, the CDR3 reads TGTGCCAGCAGCCTCGACAGGGTTAAGAACTATGGCTACACCTTC. This translates into CASSLDRVKNYGYTF.

The rearrangement links TRBV7-6 to TRBJ1-1; D is unclear. CDR3 length: 14 residues. CDR1 is SGHVS and CDR2 is FNYEAQ in the germline V gene. V was clipped by 8 bases and J by 0 bases, with 13 bases between them. As DNA, the CDR3 is TGTGCCAGCCCCAGTCGTCCGGTGAACACTGAAGCTTTCTTT. It yields the protein CASPSRPVNTEAFF.

This clone appeared once. This rearrangement joins TRBV24-1 to TRBJ2-2; 8 nucleotides match TRBD1. The CDR3 spans 12 residues. J lost 6 bases, V lost 8 bases, and 1 base had no gene match. The germline gives CDR1 KGHDR, CDR2 SFDVKD. CDR3 region: CATTTGAGELFF. DNA of the CDR3: TGTGCCACCACGACAGGGGCCGGGGAGCTGTTTTTT.